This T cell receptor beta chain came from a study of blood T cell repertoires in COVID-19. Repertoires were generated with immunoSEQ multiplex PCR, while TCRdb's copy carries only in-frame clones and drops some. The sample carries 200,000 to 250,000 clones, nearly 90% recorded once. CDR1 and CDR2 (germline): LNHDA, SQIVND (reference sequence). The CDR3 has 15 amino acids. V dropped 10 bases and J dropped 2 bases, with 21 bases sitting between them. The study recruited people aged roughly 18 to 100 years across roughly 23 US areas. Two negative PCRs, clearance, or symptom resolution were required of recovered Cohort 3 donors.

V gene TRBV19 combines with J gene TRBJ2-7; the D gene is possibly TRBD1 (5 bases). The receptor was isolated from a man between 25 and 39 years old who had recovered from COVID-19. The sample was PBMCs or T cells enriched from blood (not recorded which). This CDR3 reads CATSLGATGTYEQYF. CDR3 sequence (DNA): TGTGCCACTTCCCTAGGGGCGACCGGAACCTACGAGCAGTACTTC.